Presented here are 6 T cell receptor beta chains from one specimen sequenced in a study of long-term antiretroviral therapy in people with HIV. Researchers ran immunoSEQ v3.0 at survey level. TCRdb's copy holds only in-frame clones and misses some; the assay was immunoSEQ multiplex PCR. The repertoire holds roughly 18,000 clones, roughly nine tenths seen once, with 8.5% to 10% in the top ten. The sample consisted of unsorted PBMCs, taken 3 years after starting antiretroviral therapy. These receptors were obtained from a man aged 45-65 years with HIV.

This sequence joins TRBV19 and TRBJ2-3; D perhaps matches TRBD2 (6 bases). Trimming removed 6 bases at V and 1 base at J, with 17 bases between. The CDR3 has 16 residues. Germline V CDR1 and CDR2: LNHDA, SQIVND (reference sequence). The chain's CDR3 is CASRLLTGTGTDTQYF. The DNA for the CDR3 is TGTGCCAGTAGACTCTTAACCGGGACTGGCACAGATACGCAGTATTTT.

The chain recombines TRBV19 with TRBJ1-1; possibly TRBD1 for D (6 bases). Trimming took off 5 bases at V and 0 bases at J, with 13 bases between the two ends. Germline V CDR1 and CDR2: LNHDA, SQIVND (reference sequence). The CDR3 length is 15 residues. CDR3 sequence: CASSQPQGMNTEAFF. The CDR3 DNA reads TGTGCCAGTAGTCAACCCCAGGGGATGAACACTGAAGCTTTCTTT.

The CDR3 reads CASSWGTHHRNNEQFF. The DNA of the CDR3 is TGTGCCAGCAGCTGGGGGACCCACCACCGGAACAATGAGCAGTTCTTC. The chain links TRBV5-5 to TRBJ2-1; D tentatively reads TRBD1 or TRBD2 (5 bases each). The CDR3 spans 16 residues. V was cut by 3 bases and J by 5 bases, with 18 bases left in between. Germline assignment: CDR1 SGHKS and CDR2 YYEKEE (reference sequence).

The V gene is TRBV30, the J gene TRBJ1-3, with D possibly being TRBD1 (6 bases). The CDR3 runs 16 residues. Trimming removed 1 base from V and 9 bases from J, with 22 bases in between. Per germline, CDR1 GTSNPN and CDR2 SVGIG (reference sequence). This CDR3 reads CAWSDFESGGPSTIYF. CDR3 DNA: TGTGCCTGGAGTGATTTCGAATCCGGGGGCCCTTCCACCATATATTTT.

The genes are TRBV25-1 and TRBJ2-7; TRBD1 aligns across 9 bases. Germline V gene sequence: CDR1 MGHDK, CDR2 SYGVNS. This CDR3 region has 15 residues. V lost 6 bases to trimming and J lost 3 bases; unmatched junction nucleotides: 9. CDR3 sequence (DNA): TGTGCCAGCAGCGACCAGGGACAGGGCCTCTACGAGCAGTACTTC. As protein: CASSDQGQGLYEQYF.

The gene calls are TRBV10-2 and TRBJ1-6, with D perhaps matching TRBD1 (5 bases). Trimming stripped 4 bases from V and 0 bases from J, with 13 bases between. CDR3 size: 17 residues. Germline V gene lookup returns CDR1 WSHSY and CDR2 SAAADI. The CDR3 DNA is TGCGCCAGCAGTGTCGGGGGTAGGTCCTCCTATAATTCACCCCTCCACTTT. Its translation is CASSVGGRSSYNSPLHF.